This T cell receptor (beta chain) comes out of a study of blood T cell repertoires in COVID-19. Study details: Sample material is recorded as cDNA or gDNA derived from T cells, B-cell-depleted T cells, or PBMCs.

Repertoires were generated with immunoSEQ multiplex PCR, while TCRdb's copy carries only in-frame clones and drops some. The sample lists under 150,000 clones, about 85% occurring once. The germline gives CDR1 SGHAT, CDR2 FQNNGV. Between the trimmed V and J ends, which lost 5 bases and 5 bases, there was a span of 15 bases. There are 14 residues in the CDR3. The chain has TRBV11-2 and TRBJ2-5; tentative D call: TRBD1 (7 bases). The sample consisted of peripheral blood. The origin of this receptor is a man aged 40-55 years with acute or convalescent COVID-19. CDR3 sequence (DNA): TGTGCCAGCAGCGACCGCAGGGGGAGGGAGACCCAGTACTTC. Translation gives CASSDRRGRETQYF.